Sequencing of this T cell receptor (beta chain) was carried out in a study of T-cell reconstitution after alpha-beta-depleted transplantation in children. Study-level findings and limits: Several hundred rapidly expanded clones from non-depleted graft cells reportedly supplied alpha-beta T cells about two months post-transplant. Surviving recipient T cells and thymic progenitors underlay high day-60 TCRbeta diversity in some patients. T-cell numbers and diversity, one year after transplant, stemmed largely from T cells that were newly produced.

This clonotype was seen repeatedly, ten times or more. The antigen is unknown. V was cut by 1 base and J by 3 bases, with 4 bases left in between. The CDR3 is 12 amino acids. Germline lookup yields CDR1 SGHTA and CDR2 FQGNSA. Unique molecular identifiers tagged the TCRbeta library. TCRdb recomputed calls from the PCR reads with MiXCR, one row per CDR3 protein. The profile shows 250,000 to 300,000 distinct CDR3 sequences, around a tenth of them singletons. The sample here was peripheral blood, taken 180 days after TCRalphabeta/CD19-depleted stem cell transplant. This sequence joins TRBV7-2 and TRBJ2-7; D is unclear. This TCR was recovered from a male patient under 10 years old who had a stem cell transplant for chronic granulomatous disease, so the T cells may come from the graft donor. As DNA, the CDR3 is TGTGCCAGCAGCTTAGAGTTCTACGAGCAGTACTTC. Translating gives CASSLEFYEQYF. The full variable domain, its missing parts supplied by reference TRBV7-2 and TRBJ2-7, is GAGVSQSPSNKVTEKGKDVELRCDPISGHTALYWYRQSLGQGLEFLIYFQGNSAPDKSGLPSDRFSAERTGGSVSTLTIQRTQQEDSAVYLCASSLEFYEQYFGPGTRLTVT.